This T cell receptor beta chain was retrieved from a study of graft-versus-host responses after intestinal transplantation. Study details: Every one of the recipients received anti-thymocyte globulin induction and afterwards took tacrolimus and steroids for around 3 years. General study results and limits: Graft-donor T cell macrochimerism coincided with high graft-versus-host to host-versus-graft clonal ratios in allografts.

Intraepithelial and lamina propria lymphocytes were released after the graft tissue was processed. Germline CDR1 reads KGHSH; CDR2 reads LQKENI. This CDR3 has 16 residues. Trimming left V 5 bases short and J 0 bases short, with 16 bases between. About this clone itself: Its antigen remains unidentified.

The data were produced by immunoSEQ multiplex PCR, yet TCRdb's version contains in-frame clones alone and is incomplete. The table shows about 9,800 clones, with around four fifths occurring only once. This TCR derives from a human patient who received an intestinal transplant, so some T cells may come from the graft donor. This rearrangement joins TRBV18 to TRBJ1-1; perhaps TRBD1 as D (6 bases). The sequencing used ileum tissue, collected 527 days after intestinal transplant. CDR3: CASSRGVASMNTEAFF. DNA of the CDR3: TGTGCCAGCTCAAGGGGGGTAGCCTCCATGAACACTGAAGCTTTCTTT.